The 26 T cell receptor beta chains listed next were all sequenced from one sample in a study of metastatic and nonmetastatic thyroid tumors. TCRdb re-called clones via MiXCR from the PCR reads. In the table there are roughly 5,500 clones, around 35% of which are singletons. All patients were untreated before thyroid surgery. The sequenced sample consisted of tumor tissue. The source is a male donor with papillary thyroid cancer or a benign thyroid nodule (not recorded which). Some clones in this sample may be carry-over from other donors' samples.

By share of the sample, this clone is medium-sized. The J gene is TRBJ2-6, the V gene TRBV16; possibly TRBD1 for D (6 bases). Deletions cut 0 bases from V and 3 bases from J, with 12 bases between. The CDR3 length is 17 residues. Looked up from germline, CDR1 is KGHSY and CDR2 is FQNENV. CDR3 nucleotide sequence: TGTGCCAGCAGCCAATCGAGCAGGGGTCTTGGGGCCAACGTCCTGACTTTC. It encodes CASSQSSRGLGANVLTF.

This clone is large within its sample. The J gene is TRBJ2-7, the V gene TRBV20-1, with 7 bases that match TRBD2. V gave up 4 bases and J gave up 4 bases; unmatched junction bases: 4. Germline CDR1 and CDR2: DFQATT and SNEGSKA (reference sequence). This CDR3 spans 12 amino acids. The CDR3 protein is CSANGGRYEQYF. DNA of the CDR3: TGCAGTGCTAACGGGGGGAGGTACGAGCAGTACTTC.

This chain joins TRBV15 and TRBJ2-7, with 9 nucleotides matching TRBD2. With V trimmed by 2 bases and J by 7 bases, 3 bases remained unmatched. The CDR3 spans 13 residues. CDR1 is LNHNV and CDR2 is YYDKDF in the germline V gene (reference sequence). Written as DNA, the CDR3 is TGTGCCACCAGCAGAATAGCGGGAGAAGAGCAGTACTTC. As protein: CATSRIAGEEQYF.

Here the CDR3 DNA reads TGTGCCAGCAGCGTAGCAGGGGCTGGCTACACCTTC. Its translation is CASSVAGAGYTF. The chain joins TRBV9 to TRBJ1-2, with D perhaps matching TRBD1 (6 bases). V was shortened by 0 bases and J by 7 bases, with 7 bases between the two germline ends. The CDR3 has 12 residues. Looked up from germline, CDR1 is SGDLS and CDR2 is YYNGEE.

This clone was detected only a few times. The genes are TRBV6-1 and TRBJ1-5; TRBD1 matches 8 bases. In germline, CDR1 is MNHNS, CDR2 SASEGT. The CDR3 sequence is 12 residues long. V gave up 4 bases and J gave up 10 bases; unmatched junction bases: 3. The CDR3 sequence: CASSGQGHPQHF. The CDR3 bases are TGTGCCAGCAGTGGACAGGGGCATCCCCAGCATTTT.

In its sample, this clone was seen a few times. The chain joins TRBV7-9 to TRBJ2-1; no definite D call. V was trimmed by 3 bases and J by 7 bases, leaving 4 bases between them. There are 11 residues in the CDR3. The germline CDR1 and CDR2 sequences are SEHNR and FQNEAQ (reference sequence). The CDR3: CASSFGNEQFF. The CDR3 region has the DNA TGTGCCAGCAGCTTCGGGAATGAGCAGTTCTTC.

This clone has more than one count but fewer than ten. The DNA of the CDR3 is TGTGCCAGCAGTCCGACCGGGAACTATGGCTACACCTTC. Protein sequence: CASSPTGNYGYTF. J is TRBJ1-2 and V is TRBV6-4, with unresolved D. V lost 5 bases and J lost 2, with 9 bases in between. Germline CDR1 and CDR2: MRHNA and SNTAGT. CDR3 length: 13 residues.

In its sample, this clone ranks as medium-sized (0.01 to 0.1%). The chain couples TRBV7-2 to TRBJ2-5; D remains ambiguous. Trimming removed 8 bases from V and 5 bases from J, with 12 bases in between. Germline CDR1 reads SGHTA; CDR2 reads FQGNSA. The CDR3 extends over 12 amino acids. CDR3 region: CASHDLGETQYF. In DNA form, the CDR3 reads TGTGCCAGCCACGACCTCGGGGAGACCCAGTACTTC.

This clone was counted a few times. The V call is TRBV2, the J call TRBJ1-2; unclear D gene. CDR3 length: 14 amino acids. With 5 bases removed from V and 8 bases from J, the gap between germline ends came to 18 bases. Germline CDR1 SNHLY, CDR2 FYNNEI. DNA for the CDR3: TGTGCCAGCAGTACGGACGGCAGGACCGCCGGCTACACCTTC. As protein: CASSTDGRTAGYTF. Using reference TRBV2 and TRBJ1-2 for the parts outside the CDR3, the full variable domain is EPEVTQTPSHQVTQMGQEVILRCVPISNHLYFYWYRQILGQKVEFLVSFYNNEISEKSEIFDDQFSVERPDGSNFTLKIRSTKLEDSAMYFCASSTDGRTAGYTFGSGTRLTVV.

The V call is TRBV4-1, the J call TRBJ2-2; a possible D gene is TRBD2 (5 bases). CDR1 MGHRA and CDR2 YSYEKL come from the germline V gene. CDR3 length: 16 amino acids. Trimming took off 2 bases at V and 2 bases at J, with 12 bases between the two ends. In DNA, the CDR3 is TGCGCCAGCAGCCAAACCGGGATGGGCAACACCGGGGAGCTGTTTTTT. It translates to CASSQTGMGNTGELFF.

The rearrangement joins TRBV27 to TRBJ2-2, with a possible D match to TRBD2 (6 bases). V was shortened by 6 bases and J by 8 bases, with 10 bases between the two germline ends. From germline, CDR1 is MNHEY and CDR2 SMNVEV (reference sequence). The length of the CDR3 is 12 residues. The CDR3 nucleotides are TGTGCCAGCAGCCCGGGAGCAGGGGAGCTGTTTTTT. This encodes CASSPGAGELFF.

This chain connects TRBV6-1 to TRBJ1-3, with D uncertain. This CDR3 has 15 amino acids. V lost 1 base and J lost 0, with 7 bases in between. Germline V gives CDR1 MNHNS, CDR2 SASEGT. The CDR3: CASSEVMGSGNTIYF. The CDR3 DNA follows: TGTGCCAGCAGTGAAGTGATGGGCTCTGGAAACACCATATATTTT.

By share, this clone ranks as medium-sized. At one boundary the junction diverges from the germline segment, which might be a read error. The chain's CDR3 is CATSDRGGGTDRQYF. The CDR3 region has the DNA TGTGCCACCAGTGACAGGGGAGGTGGCACAGATAGGCAGTATTTT. The chain uses TRBV24-1 and TRBJ2-3; D could derive from TRBD1 or TRBD2 (6 bases each). Germline CDR1 and CDR2: KGHDR and SFDVKD. The CDR3 length is 15 residues.

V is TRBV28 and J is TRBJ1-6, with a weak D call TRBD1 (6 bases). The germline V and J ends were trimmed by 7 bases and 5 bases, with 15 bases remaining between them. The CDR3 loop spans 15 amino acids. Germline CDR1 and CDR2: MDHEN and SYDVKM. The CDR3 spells CASTPLTGNNSPLHF. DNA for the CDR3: TGTGCCAGCACTCCTCTAACAGGGAATAATTCACCCCTCCACTTT.

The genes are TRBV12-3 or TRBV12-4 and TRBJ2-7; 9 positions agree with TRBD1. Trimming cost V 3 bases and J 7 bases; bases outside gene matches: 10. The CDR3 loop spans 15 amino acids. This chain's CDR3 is CASSLRGQGWEEQYF. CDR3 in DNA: TGTGCCAGCAGTTTGAGGGGACAGGGTTGGGAAGAGCAGTACTTC.

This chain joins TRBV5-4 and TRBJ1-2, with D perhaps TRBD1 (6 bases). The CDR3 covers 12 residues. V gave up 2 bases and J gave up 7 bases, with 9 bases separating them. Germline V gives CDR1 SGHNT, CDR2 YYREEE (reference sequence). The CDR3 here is CASSFSGAGYTF. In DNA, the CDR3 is TGTGCCAGCAGCTTCTCGGGGGCTGGCTACACCTTC.

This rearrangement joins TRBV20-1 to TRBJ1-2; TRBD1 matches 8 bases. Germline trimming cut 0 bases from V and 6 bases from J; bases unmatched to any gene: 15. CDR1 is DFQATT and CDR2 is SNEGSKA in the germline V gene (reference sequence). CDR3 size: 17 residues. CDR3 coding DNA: TGCAGTGCTAGAGACGACCTTACGGACAGGGACAAAGATGGCTACACCTTC. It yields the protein CSARDDLTDRDKDGYTF.

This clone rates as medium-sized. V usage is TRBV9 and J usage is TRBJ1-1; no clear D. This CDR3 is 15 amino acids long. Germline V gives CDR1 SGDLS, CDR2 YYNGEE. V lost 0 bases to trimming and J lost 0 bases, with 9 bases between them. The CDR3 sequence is CASSVGEQMNTEAFF. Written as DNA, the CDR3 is TGTGCCAGCAGCGTAGGGGAACAGATGAACACTGAAGCTTTCTTT. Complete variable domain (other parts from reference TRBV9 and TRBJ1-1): DSGVTQTPKHLITATGQRVTLRCSPRSGDLSVYWYQQSLDQGLQFLIQYYNGEERAKGNILERFSAQQFPDLHSELNLSSLELGDSALYFCASSVGEQMNTEAFFGQGTRLTVV.

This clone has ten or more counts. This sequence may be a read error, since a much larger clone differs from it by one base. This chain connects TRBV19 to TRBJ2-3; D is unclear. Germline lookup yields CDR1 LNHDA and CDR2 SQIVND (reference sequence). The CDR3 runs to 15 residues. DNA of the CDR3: TGTGCCAGTAGTCCACGGGCCCCAAGGGCAGATATGCAGTATTTT. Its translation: CASSPRAPRADMQYF.

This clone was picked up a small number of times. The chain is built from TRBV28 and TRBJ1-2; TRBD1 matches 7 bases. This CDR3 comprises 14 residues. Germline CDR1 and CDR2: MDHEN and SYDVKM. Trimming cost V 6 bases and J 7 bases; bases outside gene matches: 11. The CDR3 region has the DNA TGTGCCAGCAGCGTGCAGGGGGGATCTGCTGGCTACACCTTC. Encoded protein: CASSVQGGSAGYTF.

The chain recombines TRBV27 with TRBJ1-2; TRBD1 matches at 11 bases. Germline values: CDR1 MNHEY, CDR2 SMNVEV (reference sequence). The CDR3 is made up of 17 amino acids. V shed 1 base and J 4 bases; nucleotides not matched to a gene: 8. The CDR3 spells CASSLFGQGAIFYGYTF. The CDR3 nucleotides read TGTGCCAGCAGTTTATTTGGACAGGGGGCGATATTCTATGGCTACACCTTC.

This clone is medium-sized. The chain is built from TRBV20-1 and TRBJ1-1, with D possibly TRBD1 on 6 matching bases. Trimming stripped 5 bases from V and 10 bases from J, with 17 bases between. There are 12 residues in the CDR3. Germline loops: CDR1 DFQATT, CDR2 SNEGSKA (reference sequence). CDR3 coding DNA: TGCAGTGCTCCAGGGGCCCGGTCTGTAGCTTTCTTT. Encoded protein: CSAPGARSVAFF.

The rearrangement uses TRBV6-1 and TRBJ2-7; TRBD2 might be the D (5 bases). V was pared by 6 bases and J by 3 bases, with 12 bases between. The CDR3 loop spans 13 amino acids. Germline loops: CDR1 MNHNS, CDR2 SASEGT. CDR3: CASSKERNYEQYF. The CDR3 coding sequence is TGTGCCAGCAGCAAGGAGCGGAACTACGAGCAGTACTTC.

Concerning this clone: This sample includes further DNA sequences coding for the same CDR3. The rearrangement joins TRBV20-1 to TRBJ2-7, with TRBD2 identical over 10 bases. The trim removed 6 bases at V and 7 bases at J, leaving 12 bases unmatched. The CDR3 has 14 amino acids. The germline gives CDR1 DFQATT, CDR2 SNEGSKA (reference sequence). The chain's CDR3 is CSAYSGTSVHEQYF. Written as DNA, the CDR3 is TGCAGTGCCTATAGCGGGACTAGCGTCCATGAGCAGTACTTC.

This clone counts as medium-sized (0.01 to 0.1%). The CDR3 loop is CASSDDRVNGAYEQYF. CDR3 coding DNA: TGTGCCAGCAGCGATGACAGGGTAAACGGGGCCTACGAGCAGTACTTC. The chain carries TRBV11-1 and TRBJ2-7, with 7 bases lining up with TRBD1. The CDR3 length is 16 residues. Germline CDR1 reads SGHAT; CDR2 reads FQDESV (reference sequence). V lost 5 bases to trimming and J lost 2 bases; unmatched junction nucleotides: 12.

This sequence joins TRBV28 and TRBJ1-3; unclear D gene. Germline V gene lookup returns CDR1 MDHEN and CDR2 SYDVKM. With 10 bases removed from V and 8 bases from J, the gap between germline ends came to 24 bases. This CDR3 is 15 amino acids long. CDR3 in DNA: TGTGCCACCCTCAAGGGTGCAGTACCCGGGGACACCATATATTTT. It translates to CATLKGAVPGDTIYF.